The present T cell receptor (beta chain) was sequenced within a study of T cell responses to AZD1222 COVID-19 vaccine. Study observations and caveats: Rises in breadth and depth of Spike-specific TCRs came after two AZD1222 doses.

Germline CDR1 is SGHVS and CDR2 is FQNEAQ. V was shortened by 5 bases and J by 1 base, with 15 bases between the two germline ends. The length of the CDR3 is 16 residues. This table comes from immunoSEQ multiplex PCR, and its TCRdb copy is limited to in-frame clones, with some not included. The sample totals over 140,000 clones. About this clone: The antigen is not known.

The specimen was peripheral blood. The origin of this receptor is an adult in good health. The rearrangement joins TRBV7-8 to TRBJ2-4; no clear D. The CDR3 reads CASSAHRIGAKNIQYF. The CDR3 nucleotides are TGTGCCAGCAGCGCACACAGAATCGGGGCCAAAAACATTCAGTACTTC.